This T cell receptor beta chain was documented in a study of T cell responses to AZD1222 COVID-19 vaccine. A note on this clone: Its cognate antigen is unknown.

Study-wide results and caveats: Of the AZD1222 recipients, only five to seven were seropositive at baseline.

V dropped 5 bases and J dropped 2; count of bases not matched to a gene: 11. From germline, CDR1 is MNHEY and CDR2 SMNVEV (reference sequence). CDR3 size: 16 residues. Some clones are missing from TCRdb's copy, which holds only in-frame ones; the method was immunoSEQ multiplex PCR. This repertoire shows some 150,000 clones, approximately 91% found once; its top ten account for roughly 7%. Sequencing was performed on peripheral blood, taken after recovery from COVID-19. The source is an adult who had recovered from COVID-19. The J gene is TRBJ1-2, the V gene TRBV27, with 7 bases lining up with TRBD1. CDR3 protein: CASSMTGTARNYGYTF. The CDR3 region has the DNA TGTGCCAGCAGTATGACCGGGACAGCGCGGAACTATGGCTACACCTTC.